The subject of this entry is one T cell receptor beta chain. Its antigen is currently unknown. Trimming took 0 bases from V and 6 from J, leaving 8 bases between them. This CDR3 has 14 residues. Germline loops: CDR1 MNHEY, CDR2 SMNVEV (reference sequence). The entry originates in a study of cytomegalovirus exposure and HLA in healthy donors. About the study: Early release data held some 79 million unique TCRs from HLA-typed donors.

Everyone who donated was a healthy bone marrow donor. Study findings and constraints: Per published accounts, TCR beta sequences correctly predicted the HLA-A and HLA-B alleles of most subjects. Common viral pathogens were later found to be apparently linked to several of the most significant clusters.

Primers: 60 Vbeta forward and 13 Jbeta reverse. Data came from immunoSEQ multiplex PCR; TCRdb stores just in-frame clones and leaves some out. This table holds some 200,000 clones, around 79% found once. This TCR derives from a man aged 18 to 29 in good health and CMV-seronegative. The rearrangement uses TRBV27 and TRBJ2-2; no reliable D call. The sequenced sample consisted of PBMCs. CDR3 amino acids: CASSLSESPGELFF. The CDR3 bases are TGTGCCAGCAGTTTATCAGAGTCTCCCGGGGAGCTGTTTTTT.